This is a list of T cell receptor beta chains from one sample in a study of tumor-infiltrating lymphocytes in localized non-small cell lung cancer. The data were produced by immunoSEQ multiplex PCR, yet TCRdb's version contains in-frame clones alone and is incomplete. Counted here are under 10,000 clones, approximately 79% occurring once; the ten biggest clones make up about 14%. The sequenced material came from lung tumor tissue. The receptors here all came from a human donor with non-small cell lung cancer. Each CDR3 is given with its conserved first and last residue. The order of the fields is J gene, clone size, D gene, V gene, CDR3 DNA, CDR3 protein. A D gene is named only where the DNA matches it firmly. Some rows have no size entry. The others give once, few or many, or a class for an expanded clone.

J: TRBJ2-7
size: .
D: .
V: TRBV18
DNA: TGTGCCAGCTCAGGGGGCGCCTCCTACGAGCAGTACTTC
CDR3: CASSGGASYEQYF

J: TRBJ2-1
size: .
D: .
V: TRBV15
DNA: TGTGCCACCAGCAGAGAAGCGGAGGGGTACAATGAGCAGTTCTTC
CDR3: CATSREAEGYNEQFF

J: TRBJ2-1
size: few
D: .
V: TRBV7-2
DNA: TGTGCCAGCAGCTCCAGGCGGGGGCTCTCCTATGAGCAGTTCTTC
CDR3: CASSSRRGLSYEQFF

J: TRBJ1-3
size: .
D: .
V: TRBV5-1
DNA: TGCGCCAGCAGCCCGGACGTCGGGGGGTCTGGAAACACCATATATTTT
CDR3: CASSPDVGGSGNTIYF

J: TRBJ2-7
size: .
D: .
V: TRBV4-3
DNA: TGCGCCAGCAGTCTAGGCACCTCCTACGAGCAGTACTTC
CDR3: CASSLGTSYEQYF

J: TRBJ1-2
size: .
D: .
V: TRBV28
DNA: TGTGCCAGCAGTTCAGGGCCCAATGGCTACACCTTC
CDR3: CASSSGPNGYTF

J: TRBJ1-1
size: .
D: TRBD1
V: TRBV29-1
DNA: TGCAGCGTCGACAGGGGGCGAAACACTGAAGCTTTCTTT
CDR3: CSVDRGRNTEAFF

J: TRBJ1-3
size: once
D: .
V: TRBV4-1
DNA: TGCGCCAGCAGCGGAGGGCAGGTGGACACCATATATTTT
CDR3: CASSGGQVDTIYF

J: TRBJ1-1
size: .
D: TRBD1
V: TRBV30
DNA: TGTGCCTGGAGCAAGGGGGCCTCCCCCACTGAAGCTTTCTTT
CDR3: CAWSKGASPTEAFF

J: TRBJ2-7
size: once
D: .
V: TRBV5-4
DNA: TGTGCCAGCAGCCTCGGCCCTCGCCTCCCCTACGAGCAGTACTTC
CDR3: CASSLGPRLPYEQYF

J: TRBJ2-1
size: .
D: .
V: TRBV27
DNA: TGTGCCAGCAGCTCCTTCGGGCCAGCCAACAATGAGCAGTTCTTC
CDR3: CASSSFGPANNEQFF

J: TRBJ2-2
size: .
D: .
V: TRBV7-6
DNA: TGTGCCAGCAGCTTAGCGCGGCGGGGCACGGGCACCGGGGAGCTGTTTTTT
CDR3: CASSLARRGTGTGELFF

J: TRBJ1-4
size: .
D: .
V: TRBV12-2
DNA: TGTGCAAGTCGCATTGCGCAGGGGCAGGCTAATGAAAAACTGTTTTTT
CDR3: CASRIAQGQANEKLFF

J: TRBJ1-2
size: .
D: .
V: TRBV4-3
DNA: TGCGCCAGCAGCCAAGAAGGGAGGTGGCGGGGCATGAGCTATGGCTACACCTTC
CDR3: CASSQEGRWRGMSYGYTF

J: TRBJ1-5
size: few
D: TRBD1
V: TRBV7-9
DNA: TGTGCCAGCAGCCAGACAGGGGGCGGACAGCCCCAGCATTTT
CDR3: CASSQTGGGQPQHF

J: TRBJ2-1
size: .
D: .
V: TRBV7-9
DNA: TGTGCCAGCAGCTTGGGGTACAATGAGCAGTTCTTC
CDR3: CASSLGYNEQFF

J: TRBJ2-3
size: .
D: TRBD2
V: TRBV7-8
DNA: TGTGCCAGCAGCGGCAGAACTAGCGGGGTAGGAGATACGCAGTATTTT
CDR3: CASSGRTSGVGDTQYF

J: TRBJ2-1
size: few
D: .
V: TRBV6-1
DNA: TGTGCCAGCAGAGACCCGTTACGTGTCGGTGAGCAGTTCTTC
CDR3: CASRDPLRVGEQFF

J: TRBJ1-1
size: .
D: .
V: TRBV5-4
DNA: TGTGCCAGCAGCTTGCCCTCGAACACTGAAGCTTTCTTT
CDR3: CASSLPSNTEAFF

J: TRBJ2-5
size: .
D: .
V: TRBV7-3
DNA: TGTGCCAGCAGCCCCAGGGGTGGGCAAGGGGGGACCCAGTACTTC
CDR3: CASSPRGGQGGTQYF

J: TRBJ1-1
size: .
D: .
V: TRBV29-1
DNA: TGCAGCGTTTCGCAAAATCAGGGCCCTGAAGCTTTCTTC
CDR3: CSVSQNQGPEAFF

J: TRBJ1-4
size: medium-sized
D: .
V: TRBV7-9
DNA: TGTGCCAGCAGCCCCGGGGCAACTAATGAAAAACTGTTTTTT
CDR3: CASSPGATNEKLFF

J: TRBJ2-7
size: medium-sized
D: TRBD1
V: TRBV28
DNA: TGTGCCAGCAGACCGTCGGGACAGGGCCCTACCTACGAGCAGTACTTC
CDR3: CASRPSGQGPTYEQYF

J: TRBJ2-7
size: few
D: TRBD1
V: TRBV14
DNA: TGTGCCAGCAGCCAACCCTGGGGGCAGGGGGCCCACGAGCAGTACTTC
CDR3: CASSQPWGQGAHEQYF

J: TRBJ2-7
size: medium-sized
D: .
V: TRBV7-9
DNA: TGTGCCAGCAGCTTAACCCTAGCTCCAATCACCGACGAGCAGTACTTC
CDR3: CASSLTLAPITDEQYF

J: TRBJ1-2
size: .
D: .
V: TRBV6-1
DNA: TGTGCCAGCAGTGAAGGTAGGATTTCGCCCTCTGGCTACACCTTC
CDR3: CASSEGRISPSGYTF

J: TRBJ1-5
size: .
D: TRBD1
V: TRBV30
DNA: TGTGCCTGGGACAGGGACGATCAGCCCCAGCATTTT
CDR3: CAWDRDDQPQHF

J: TRBJ2-7
size: few
D: .
V: TRBV2
DNA: TGTGCCAGCAGTGAAGGACCATTCGGGGAGCAGTACTTC
CDR3: CASSEGPFGEQYF

J: TRBJ2-7
size: .
D: .
V: TRBV2
DNA: TGTGCCAGCAGCACAGGGATAAGGGTCGACGAGCAGTACTTC
CDR3: CASSTGIRVDEQYF

J: TRBJ2-1
size: .
D: .
V: TRBV13
DNA: TGTGCCAGCAGCCCAGGTCAGCGGCTAGCCCTCAATGAGCAGTTCTTC
CDR3: CASSPGQRLALNEQFF

J: TRBJ2-5
size: .
D: TRBD1
V: TRBV5-4
DNA: TGTGCCAGCAGCTGGGGGACAGGGTCCGAGCGCGTGACCCAGTACTTC
CDR3: CASSWGTGSERVTQYF

J: TRBJ2-6
size: .
D: TRBD1
V: TRBV10-2
DNA: TGCGCCAGCAGTACGGGGGGGACAGGGGCGCGTGGGGCCAACGTCCTGACTTTC
CDR3: CASSTGGTGARGANVLTF

J: TRBJ2-2
size: .
D: .
V: TRBV10-2
DNA: TGCGCCAGCCAGGGACTTGTGCGGACCGGGGAGCTGTTTTTT
CDR3: CASQGLVRTGELFF

J: TRBJ1-1
size: once
D: .
V: TRBV27
DNA: TGTGCCAGCAGTCCCCTGGGACGGCCGAACACTGAAGCTTTCTTT
CDR3: CASSPLGRPNTEAFF

J: TRBJ2-3
size: .
D: .
V: TRBV7-7
DNA: TGTGCCAGCAGCCCAAGCGGGTCCCACACAGATACGCAGTATTTT
CDR3: CASSPSGSHTDTQYF

J: TRBJ2-5
size: .
D: .
V: TRBV5-1
DNA: TGCGCCAGCAGCTTGGTCCGGGGCGAGACCCAGTACTTC
CDR3: CASSLVRGETQYF

J: TRBJ2-1
size: .
D: .
V: TRBV6-1
DNA: TGTGCCAGCAGTGAAAGGGGGCGGGGAGGGCTCGGTGAGCAGTTCTTC
CDR3: CASSERGRGGLGEQFF

J: TRBJ2-3
size: .
D: .
V: TRBV7-8
DNA: TGTGCCAGCAGTTCGGGAAGCACAGATACGCAGTATTTT
CDR3: CASSSGSTDTQYF

J: TRBJ2-5
size: .
D: TRBD2
V: TRBV6-5
DNA: TGTGCCAGCAGTTCCGGGGGGGGAAAACAAGAGACCCAGTACTTC
CDR3: CASSSGGGKQETQYF